The entry below gives a single T cell receptor beta chain sequence along with its context. The antigen is undetermined. Germline assignment: CDR1 MRHNA and CDR2 SNTAGT. The CDR3 loop spans 15 amino acids. Trimming removed 6 bases at V and 0 bases at J, with 12 bases between. The authors deemed Graves' hyperthyroidism stable absent ophthalmopathy progression within 18 months. Those with hyperthyroidism were 18 to 65 years old, newly diagnosed, and ill for under 2 months. These data are taken from a study of T cells in Graves' hyperthyroidism and ophthalmopathy. About the study: Peripheral blood collection took place at initial diagnosis, before any treatment. Study-wide results and limits: Among thyroid clonotypes expanded above 0.001, most also appeared in blood.

From RNA transcripts, TCR beta CDR3 regions were amplified. First-round RT-PCR targeting the TCR CDR3 was performed with the HTBI primer set. TCRdb called the multiplex PCR reads again in MiXCR, with one record for every CDR3 protein. The sample has more than 150,000 distinct CDR3 sequences, about 17% seen once. The receptor was derived from a woman aged 45-65 years with Graves' hyperthyroidism. This sequence joins TRBV6-4 and TRBJ2-1, with a tentative D call TRBD2 (6 bases). The sample was blood. For the CDR3, the DNA is TGTGCCAGCAGCCCCGGGAGCCGCTCCTACAATGAGCAGTTCTTC. This gives the protein CASSPGSRSYNEQFF.